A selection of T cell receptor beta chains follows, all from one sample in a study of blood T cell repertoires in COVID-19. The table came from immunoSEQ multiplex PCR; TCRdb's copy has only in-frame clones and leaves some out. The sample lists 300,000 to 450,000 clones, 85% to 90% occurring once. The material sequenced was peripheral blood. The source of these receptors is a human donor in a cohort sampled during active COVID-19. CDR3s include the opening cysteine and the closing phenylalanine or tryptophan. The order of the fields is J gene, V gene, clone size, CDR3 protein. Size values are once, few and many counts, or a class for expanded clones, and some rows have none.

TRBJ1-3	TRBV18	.	CASSLFPGSSGNTIYF
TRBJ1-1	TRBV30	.	CAWSVRGLQGLTMNTEAFF
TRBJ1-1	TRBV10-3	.	CAIASPNTEAFF
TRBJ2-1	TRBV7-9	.	CASSFSSGSRDEQFF
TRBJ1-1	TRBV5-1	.	CASSDLTGGTEAFF
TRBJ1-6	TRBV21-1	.	CASSKEGQLNSPLHF
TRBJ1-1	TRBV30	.	CAWSTGSEAFF
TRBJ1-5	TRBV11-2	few	CASSRGQGEGNQPQHF
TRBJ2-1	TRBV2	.	CASNSGGARNEQFF
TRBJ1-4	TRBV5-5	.	CASSLAGVGEKLFF
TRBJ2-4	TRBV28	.	CASSFFTATQGRNIQYF
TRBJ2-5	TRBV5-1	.	CASSLGTLGVETQYF
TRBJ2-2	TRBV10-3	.	CAIRQEAGFGELFF
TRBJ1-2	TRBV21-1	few	CASSNRGLNYGYTF
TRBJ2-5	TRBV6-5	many	CASSSLRLSETQYF
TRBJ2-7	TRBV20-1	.	CSASGNSGSTYEQYF
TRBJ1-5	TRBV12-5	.	CASGLVTGGTHQPQHF
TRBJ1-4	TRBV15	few	CATSRDTGTGFEKLFF
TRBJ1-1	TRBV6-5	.	CASIPNLTGQAFF
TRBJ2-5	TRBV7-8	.	CASSPYTLAETQYF